This T cell receptor (beta chain) was sequenced during a study of T cells after yellow fever vaccination. TCRdb re-analysed the 5' RACE reads in MiXCR, keeping a single row per CDR3 protein. The profile shows approximately 510,000 distinct CDR3 sequences, around a fifth of them singletons. This clonotype was recorded a few times. Its matching antigen is unknown. Findings and limits, study-wide: Shared CD4/CD8 clonotypes were a small share, likely from convergent recombination. Sorted repertoires could include abundant contaminating clonotypes from bulk cells.

The source of this sequence is a man younger than 35 who received the YFV17D yellow fever vaccine. The input for sequencing was PBMCs, taken 21 days after the first yellow fever vaccination.

CDR3 protein: CSAVGGYEQYF. DNA for the CDR3: TGCAGTGCTGTCGGTGGCTACGAGCAGTACTTC. The V and J genes are TRBV20-1 and TRBJ2-7, with D unresolved. The V gene lost 5 bases and the J gene lost 3 bases, with 8 bases spanning the gap. The CDR3 sequence is 11 residues long. The V gene's germline CDR1 is DFQATT and CDR2 SNEGSKA (reference sequence).